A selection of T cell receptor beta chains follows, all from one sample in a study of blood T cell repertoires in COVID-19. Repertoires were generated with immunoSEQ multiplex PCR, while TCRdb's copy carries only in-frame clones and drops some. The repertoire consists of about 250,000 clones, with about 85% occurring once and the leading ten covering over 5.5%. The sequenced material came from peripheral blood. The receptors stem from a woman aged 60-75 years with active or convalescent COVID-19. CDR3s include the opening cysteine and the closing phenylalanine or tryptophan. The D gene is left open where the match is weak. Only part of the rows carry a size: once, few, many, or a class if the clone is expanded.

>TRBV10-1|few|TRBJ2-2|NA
CASSGDPDTGELFF
TGCGCCAGCAGCGGAGACCCGGACACCGGGGAGCTGTTTTTT
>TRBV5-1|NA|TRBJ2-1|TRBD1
CASSLRSGTGSSYNEQFF
TGCGCCAGCAGCTTGCGGTCCGGGACAGGGTCCTCCTACAATGAGCAGTTCTTC
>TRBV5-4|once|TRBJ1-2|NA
CASSLDGWAYGYTF
TGTGCCAGCAGCTTGGATGGGTGGGCCTATGGCTACACCTTC
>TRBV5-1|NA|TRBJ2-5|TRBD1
CASSLGPASTGTGLETQYF
TGCGCCAGCAGCTTGGGACCGGCGTCGACCGGGACAGGGTTGGAGACCCAGTACTTC
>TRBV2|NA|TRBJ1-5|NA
CASTLEGSGSNQPQHF
TGTGCCAGCACCTTGGAGGGTTCCGGTAGCAATCAGCCCCAGCATTTT
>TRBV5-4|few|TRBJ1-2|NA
CAGHRQNNYGYTF
TGTGCCGGGCACCGGCAGAATAACTATGGCTACACCTTC
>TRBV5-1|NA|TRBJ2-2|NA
CASSLGAVGTGELFF
TGCGCCAGCAGCTTGGGTGCGGTCGGCACCGGGGAGCTGTTTTTT
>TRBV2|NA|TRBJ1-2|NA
CASSEARYQPGYTF
TGTGCCAGCAGTGAAGCCCGGTACCAACCGGGCTACACCTTC
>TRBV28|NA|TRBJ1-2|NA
CASSLTGYGYTF
TGTGCCAGCAGTTTAACGGGCTATGGCTACACCTTC
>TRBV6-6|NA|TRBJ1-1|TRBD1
CASSPNDRGLGAFF
TGTGCCAGCAGCCCTAACGACAGGGGGCTGGGAGCTTTCTTT
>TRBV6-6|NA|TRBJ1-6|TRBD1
CASSTDRGNSPLHF
TGTGCCAGCAGTACTGACAGGGGTAATTCACCCCTCCACTTT
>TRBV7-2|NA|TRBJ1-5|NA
CASSLTLATGPSNQPQHF
TGTGCCAGCAGCCTCACCTTAGCTACAGGGCCCAGCAATCAGCCCCAGCATTTT
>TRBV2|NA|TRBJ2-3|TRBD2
CASAGTSGTDTQYF
TGTGCCAGCGCCGGGACTAGCGGCACAGATACGCAGTATTTT
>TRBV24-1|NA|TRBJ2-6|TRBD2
CATSGGRIAGGLGANVLTF
TGTGCCACCAGTGGTGGTAGAATAGCGGGAGGACTTGGGGCCAACGTCCTGACTTTC
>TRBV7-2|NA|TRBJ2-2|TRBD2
CASNLAGGSNTGELFF
TGTGCCAGCAACTTAGCGGGGGGGTCAAACACCGGGGAGCTGTTTTTT
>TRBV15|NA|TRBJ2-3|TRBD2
CATGEGSGRLTDTQYF
TGTGCCACCGGGGAAGGTAGCGGGCGCCTCACAGATACGCAGTATTTT
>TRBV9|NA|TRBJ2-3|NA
CASSVTRTSTDTQYF
TGTGCCAGCAGCGTAACAAGGACTAGCACAGATACGCAGTATTTT
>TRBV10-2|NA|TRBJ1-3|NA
CASSLRGSTGNTIYF
TGCGCCAGCTCCCTTAGGGGATCCACTGGAAACACCATATATTTT
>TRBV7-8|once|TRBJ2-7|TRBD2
CASRAGGPYEQYF
TGTGCCAGCAGAGCGGGAGGCCCCTACGAGCAGTACTTC
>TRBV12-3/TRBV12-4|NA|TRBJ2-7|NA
CASSPSVEQYF
TGTGCCAGCAGTCCGTCGGTCGAGCAGTACTTC
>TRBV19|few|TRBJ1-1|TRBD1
CASSSPRDRLVNTEAFF
TGTGCCAGTAGTTCCCCCCGGGACAGGTTGGTGAACACTGAAGCTTTCTTT
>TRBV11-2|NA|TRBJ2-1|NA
CASSLERTKQFF
TGTGCCAGCAGCTTAGAAAGGACAAAGCAGTTCTTC
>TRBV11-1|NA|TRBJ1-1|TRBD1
CASSLAGGGITEAFF
TGTGCCAGCAGCTTAGCAGGGGGCGGAATCACTGAAGCTTTCTTT
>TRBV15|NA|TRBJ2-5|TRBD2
CATSKGTRYPQETQYF
TGTGCCACCAGCAAAGGGACTAGATACCCCCAAGAGACCCAGTACTTC
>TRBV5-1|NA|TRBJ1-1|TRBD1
CASRVDRGNTEAFF
TGCGCCAGCAGGGTAGACAGGGGGAACACTGAAGCTTTCTTT
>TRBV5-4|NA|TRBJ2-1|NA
CASNLGGKYNEQFF
TGTGCCAGCAACTTGGGCGGGAAGTACAATGAGCAGTTCTTC
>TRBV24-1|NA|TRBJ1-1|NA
CATSVGSEAFF
TGTGCCACCAGTGTTGGCTCTGAAGCTTTCTTT
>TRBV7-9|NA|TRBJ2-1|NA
CASSLYVGSSYNEQFF
TGTGCCAGCAGCTTATACGTGGGGAGCTCCTACAATGAGCAGTTCTTC
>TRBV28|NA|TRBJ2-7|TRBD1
CASSSQQGMSEQYF
TGTGCCAGCAGTTCTCAACAGGGGATGTCCGAGCAGTACTTC